The rows below give T cell receptor beta chains drawn from one sample of a study of cytomegalovirus exposure and HLA in healthy donors. Assay: immunoSEQ multiplex PCR; the TCRdb copy retains only in-frame clones and omits some. The sample consists of 150,000 to 200,000 clones, 70% to 90% of them appearing once. Sequenced input: PBMCs. These receptors were taken from a man aged 25 to 40 in good health and CMV-seropositive. The CDR3 runs from the conserved cysteine through the conserved F or W. D genes are given only for firm matches. Clone size is given for some rows only: seen once, a few or many times, or a class if the clone is expanded.

len	v_gene	abundance	j_gene	d_gene	CDR3aa	CDR3nt
13	TRBV2	.	TRBJ2-3	TRBD2	CASSAGTSNTQYF	TGTGCCAGCAGTGCCGGGACTAGTAATACGCAGTATTTT
15	TRBV2	few	TRBJ1-2	TRBD1	CASSELTGRKNGYTF	TGTGCCAGCAGTGAACTGACAGGGAGGAAAAATGGCTACACCTTC
13	TRBV5-1	.	TRBJ1-2	.	CASSLTVNYGYTF	TGCGCCAGCAGCCTGACAGTCAACTATGGCTACACCTTC
14	TRBV6-5	.	TRBJ1-5	.	CASSRRLGNQPQHF	TGTGCCAGCAGTAGGAGACTAGGCAATCAGCCCCAGCATTTT
17	TRBV6-1	.	TRBJ2-1	TRBD1	CASSDSTGTVGGNEQFF	TGTGCCAGCAGTGATAGTACCGGGACAGTAGGCGGGAATGAGCAGTTCTTC
15	TRBV6-5	.	TRBJ2-4	.	CASSYTELAKNIQYF	TGTGCCAGCAGTTACACGGAGTTAGCCAAAAACATTCAGTACTTC
10	TRBV20-1	.	TRBJ2-1	.	CSAHYNEQFF	TGCAGTGCTCACTACAATGAGCAGTTCTTC
14	TRBV5-1	once	TRBJ2-3	.	CASSEGQSTDTQYF	TGCGCCAGCAGCGAGGGACAATCCACAGATACGCAGTATTTT
17	TRBV16	.	TRBJ2-6	TRBD2	CASSSRGGSSGANVLTF	TGTGCCAGCAGCTCCCGGGGGGGTTCCTCTGGGGCCAACGTCCTGACTTTC
16	TRBV7-6	once	TRBJ2-3	TRBD2	CASSILAGGSTDTQYF	TGTGCCAGCAGCATCTTAGCGGGGGGGAGCACAGATACGCAGTATTTT
14	TRBV28	.	TRBJ1-2	.	CASSFPPGWGGYTF	TGTGCCAGCAGTTTCCCGCCAGGGTGGGGTGGCTACACCTTC
16	TRBV7-6	.	TRBJ1-5	.	CASSLGARGSGQPQHF	TGTGCCAGCAGCTTAGGTGCCAGGGGCAGCGGTCAGCCCCAGCATTTT
17	TRBV5-4	.	TRBJ1-1	TRBD1	CASSLGDRVLISTSAFF	TGTGCCAGCAGCTTGGGGGACAGGGTACTCATATCAACGAGCGCTTTCTTT
14	TRBV10-3	few	TRBJ2-5	.	CAISESDRQETQYF	TGTGCCATCAGTGAGTCTGACAGGCAAGAGACCCAGTACTTC
14	TRBV2	.	TRBJ2-3	.	CASSASLVVDTQYF	TGTGCCAGCAGTGCTAGTCTAGTTGTAGATACGCAGTATTTT
13	TRBV4-3	.	TRBJ1-1	.	CASSQVPAAEAFF	TGCGCCAGCAGCCAAGTACCCGCAGCTGAAGCTTTCTTT
14	TRBV7-9	.	TRBJ2-5	.	CASSLQTGEETQYF	TGTGCCAGCAGCTTACAGACAGGAGAAGAGACCCAGTACTTC
15	TRBV5-5	.	TRBJ2-5	.	CASSLGGGSGGTQYF	TGTGCCAGCAGCCTGGGTGGTGGCTCCGGGGGGACCCAGTACTTC
14	TRBV5-4	.	TRBJ2-7	.	CASSLGDRGYEQYF	TGTGCCAGCAGCTTGGGAGACAGAGGTTACGAGCAGTACTTC
13	TRBV19	.	TRBJ2-7	TRBD1	CASSMDRYYEQYF	TGTGCCAGTAGTATGGACAGGTACTACGAGCAGTACTTC
14	TRBV27	.	TRBJ2-7	TRBD2	CASSLSPLAGVLYF	TGTGCCAGCAGTTTATCGCCTCTAGCGGGGGTTCTGTACTTC
16	TRBV2	.	TRBJ2-1	.	CASSPTGGTVHNEQFF	TGTGCCAGCAGTCCGACGGGGGGGACAGTCCACAATGAGCAGTTCTTC
16	TRBV18	.	TRBJ1-2	.	CASSPPSRRGSYGYTF	TGTGCCAGCTCACCACCTAGTCGGCGGGGTAGCTATGGCTACACCTTC
15	TRBV4-2	once	TRBJ1-6	TRBD1	CASSQDVQGGSPLHF	TGTGCCAGCAGCCAAGATGTGCAGGGGGGTTCACCCCTCCACTTT
15	TRBV9	.	TRBJ2-5	TRBD2	CASSEGLAGRETQYF	TGTGCCAGCAGCGAGGGACTAGCGGGGAGAGAGACCCAGTACTTC
15	TRBV7-2	.	TRBJ2-7	TRBD2	CASSSEAGGPYEQYF	TGTGCCAGCAGCTCCGAAGCGGGGGGGCCCTACGAGCAGTACTTC
14	TRBV10-2	.	TRBJ2-3	.	CASSLDSLTDTQYF	TGCGCCAGCAGTCTTGACAGCCTCACAGATACGCAGTATTTT
19	TRBV5-4	.	TRBJ2-3	.	CASSLEGRAGGAPTDTQYF	TGTGCCAGCAGCTTGGAGGGCCGCGCCGGCGGGGCGCCGACAGATACGCAGTATTTT
15	TRBV27	.	TRBJ2-1	.	CASSLYQGSYNEQFF	TGTGCCAGCAGTTTATATCAGGGGAGTTACAATGAGCAGTTCTTC
14	TRBV13	.	TRBJ2-3	TRBD1	CASRPSRGPDTQYF	TGTGCCAGCAGGCCGTCTAGGGGGCCAGATACGCAGTATTTT
13	TRBV29-1	.	TRBJ1-1	TRBD1	CSVGGQMNTEAFF	TGCAGCGTTGGGGGACAGATGAACACTGAAGCTTTCTTT
19	TRBV7-9	.	TRBJ2-3	TRBD2	CASSSIGVQRLARADTQYF	TGTGCCAGCAGCTCTATAGGGGTACAGAGACTAGCTCGGGCAGATACGCAGTATTTT
15	TRBV12-5	.	TRBJ2-5	.	CASGLVFQSPETQYF	TGTGCTAGTGGTTTGGTATTTCAGTCCCCCGAGACCCAGTACTTC
14	TRBV6-1	.	TRBJ2-7	.	CASPRTGQSYEQYF	TGTGCCAGCCCCCGAACTGGACAATCCTACGAGCAGTACTTC
15	TRBV2	.	TRBJ2-1	TRBD1	CARAGTGETYNEQFF	TGTGCCAGGGCCGGGACAGGGGAGACCTACAATGAGCAGTTCTTC
14	TRBV18	.	TRBJ1-6	TRBD1	CASSPGTEDTPLHF	TGTGCCAGCTCACCCGGGACAGAGGATACACCCCTCCACTTT
12	TRBV9	.	TRBJ2-1	.	CASSVGSGEQFF	TGTGCCAGCAGCGTAGGCAGCGGTGAGCAGTTCTTC
17	TRBV25-1	few	TRBJ2-5	TRBD2	CASSEPTSGTSEETQYF	TGTGCCAGCAGTGAACCTACTTCCGGGACTAGCGAAGAGACCCAGTACTTC
15	TRBV6-1	.	TRBJ2-7	TRBD2	CASSESAGGTYEQYF	TGTGCCAGCAGTGAATCAGCGGGGGGGACCTACGAGCAGTACTTC
14	TRBV10-3	.	TRBJ1-5	TRBD1	CAISEDRGTQPQHF	TGTGCCATCAGTGAGGACAGGGGCACTCAGCCCCAGCATTTT
14	TRBV6-6	.	TRBJ2-3	TRBD2	CASSPGGYTDTQYF	TGTGCCAGCAGTCCGGGGGGATACACAGATACGCAGTATTTT
16	TRBV5-5	.	TRBJ2-3	TRBD2	CASRDMSGGGSDTQYF	TGTGCCAGCAGAGACATGAGCGGGGGGGGTTCGGATACGCAGTATTTT
11	TRBV5-5	.	TRBJ2-7	.	CASSHSYEQYF	TGTGCCAGCAGCCATAGCTACGAGCAGTACTTC
17	TRBV6-1	many	TRBJ2-2	.	CASSEALPGWIVGELFF	TGTGCCAGCAGTGAAGCGCTCCCAGGGTGGATTGTCGGGGAGCTGTTTTTT
13	TRBV29-1	.	TRBJ2-7	TRBD1	CSVHRTGSYEQYF	TGCAGCGTGCATAGGACAGGGAGCTACGAGCAGTACTTC
14	TRBV2	.	TRBJ2-7	.	CASSGLRDNYEQYF	TGTGCCAGCAGTGGGCTCCGGGACAACTACGAGCAGTACTTC
14	TRBV7-8	.	TRBJ2-1	TRBD1	CASSLAPTGDEQFF	TGTGCCAGCAGCTTAGCCCCGACAGGGGATGAGCAGTTCTTC
15	TRBV6-5	.	TRBJ2-5	TRBD1	CASSYVQGAGETQYF	TGTGCCAGCAGTTACGTACAGGGGGCAGGAGAGACCCAGTACTTC
17	TRBV7-9	.	TRBJ1-2	TRBD1	CASSAGTGASLNYGYTF	TGTGCCAGCAGCGCAGGGACAGGGGCCTCCCTGAACTATGGCTACACCTTC
15	TRBV5-1	.	TRBJ2-1	.	CASSQQGGSYNEQFF	TGCGCCAGCAGTCAACAGGGGGGGTCCTACAATGAGCAGTTCTTC
12	TRBV5-1	.	TRBJ1-2	TRBD1	CASSLQGDGYTF	TGCGCCAGCAGCTTGCAGGGGGATGGCTACACCTTC
15	TRBV9	once	TRBJ2-5	.	CASSVVGAVQETQYF	TGTGCCAGCAGCGTAGTAGGGGCGGTTCAAGAGACCCAGTACTTC
16	TRBV7-2	.	TRBJ2-4	TRBD1	CASSLDGTGDQNIQYF	TGTGCCAGCAGCTTAGACGGGACAGGGGACCAAAACATTCAGTACTTC
15	TRBV4-3	.	TRBJ2-7	TRBD2	CASSLVSGGPYEQYF	TGCGCCAGCAGCCTCGTCTCGGGGGGGCCATACGAGCAGTACTTC
17	TRBV11-2	.	TRBJ2-1	TRBD2	CASTPVQRGGLSDEQFF	TGTGCCAGCACCCCAGTGCAGCGGGGGGGCCTCTCGGATGAGCAGTTCTTC
15	TRBV7-3	once	TRBJ2-1	TRBD1	CASSHRTGGYNEQFF	TGTGCCAGCAGCCACAGGACAGGGGGCTACAATGAGCAGTTCTTC
17	TRBV4-3	.	TRBJ2-7	TRBD1	CASSQDSEGAPAIAQYF	TGCGCCAGCAGCCAAGATAGTGAGGGGGCCCCTGCTATTGCGCAGTACTTC
14	TRBV6-5	.	TRBJ2-7	.	CASSYSADSYEQYF	TGTGCCAGCAGTTACTCGGCAGACTCCTACGAGCAGTACTTC
16	TRBV5-6	.	TRBJ2-7	TRBD2	CASSGAAGLAQVEQYF	TGTGCCAGCAGCGGGGCCGCGGGACTAGCGCAAGTCGAGCAGTACTTC
15	TRBV4-3	.	TRBJ1-4	TRBD1	CASSQDHRGLEKLFF	TGCGCCAGCAGCCAAGATCACAGGGGATTAGAAAAACTGTTTTTT